These 17 T cell receptor beta chains came from one sample sequenced in a study of T cells in localized non-small cell lung cancer. TCRdb's copy holds only in-frame clones and misses some; the assay was immunoSEQ multiplex PCR. The sample records about 56,000 clones, 86% being singletons. This specimen was peripheral blood, taken before any cancer treatment. The origin of the receptors is a woman aged 35 to 70 with stage I lung adenocarcinoma.

This clone was detected only a few times. The chain employs TRBV6-4 and TRBJ2-1; 9 bases map to TRBD1. Germline values: CDR1 MRHNA, CDR2 SNTAGT. Germline trimming cut 0 bases from V and 3 bases from J; bases unmatched to any gene: 0. The CDR3 has 15 amino acids. The CDR3, as DNA: TGTGCCAGCAGTGACTCGACAGGGGGCTACAATGAGCAGTTCTTC. Its translation is CASSDSTGGYNEQFF.

CDR3 DNA: TGTGCCAGCAGCCCTCCCCAGGAAGAGACCCAGTACTTC. This encodes CASSPPQEETQYF. The V call is TRBV9, the J call TRBJ2-5, with D unresolved. The CDR3 length is 13 residues. The germline CDR1 and CDR2 sequences are SGDLS and YYNGEE. Trimming pared 4 bases from V and 3 bases from J, leaving 10 bases between.

This chain links TRBV30 with TRBJ1-3; D uncertain. The V gene lost 5 bases and the J gene lost 4 bases, with 6 bases spanning the gap. Germline V gene lookup returns CDR1 GTSNPN and CDR2 SVGIG (reference sequence). The CDR3 is 11 residues long. This CDR3 is CAWEIGNTIYF. The CDR3 region has the DNA TGTGCCTGGGAAATAGGAAACACCATATATTTT.

The genes are TRBV7-2 and TRBJ2-1; no definite D call. V was clipped by 5 bases and J by 15 bases, with 11 bases between them. Germline V lookup: CDR1 SGHTA, CDR2 FQGNSA. The CDR3 consists of 10 residues. In DNA, the CDR3 is TGTGCCAGCAGCCCTCGGCCCCCGTTCTTC. As protein: CASSPRPPFF.

The gene calls are TRBV7-9 and TRBJ2-3; D is unclear. With 1 base removed from V and 3 bases from J, the gap between germline ends came to 2 bases. The germline V gene encodes CDR1 SEHNR and CDR2 FQNEAQ (reference sequence). This CDR3 contains 12 residues. The CDR3 sequence: CASSLGTDTQYF. DNA of the CDR3: TGTGCCAGCAGCTTAGGGACAGATACGCAGTATTTT.

This clone was observed a few times. J is TRBJ2-1 and V is TRBV9; TRBD2 matches 9 bases. Trimming took 2 bases from V and 4 from J; bases not matched to a gene: 7. Germline V lookup: CDR1 SGDLS, CDR2 YYNGEE. The CDR3 runs to 16 residues. CDR3: CASSVFSSGGYNEQFF. The CDR3 DNA reads as TGTGCCAGCAGCGTCTTTAGCAGCGGGGGGTACAATGAGCAGTTCTTC.

This chain uses TRBV4-3 with TRBJ1-2; D not certain. Deletions cut 0 bases from V and 2 bases from J, with 7 bases between. CDR1 and CDR2 from the germline V gene are LGHNA and YSLEER. CDR3 length: 14 residues. The chain's CDR3 is CASSQDRGNYGYTF. The CDR3 DNA is TGCGCCAGCAGCCAAGACCGAGGGAACTATGGCTACACCTTC.

As to this clone: Since the CDR3 does not end with the conserved phenylalanine or tryptophan, this likely comes from a read error. The DNA is omitted, as the CDR3 cannot be located on it reliably, and the CDR3 follows TCRdb's listing. The gene calls are TRBV20-1 and TRBJ1-2; the table's D call, TRBD1, has no DNA check behind it. CDR1 is DFQATT and CDR2 is SNEGSKA in the germline V gene (reference sequence). The CDR3 sequence runs 11 residues, both termini included. CDR3 residues: CSARDLGQGTL.

This clone was counted between two and nine times. This chain uses TRBV19 with TRBJ1-1, with D possibly TRBD1 on 5 matching bases. Germline CDR1 is LNHDA and CDR2 is SQIVND (reference sequence). The CDR3 covers 14 residues. V lost 3 bases to trimming and J lost 5 bases, with 13 bases between them. The CDR3 sequence is CASSIRGEGTEAFF. The CDR3 DNA is TGTGCCAGTAGTATCAGAGGGGAGGGGACTGAAGCTTTCTTT. Full variable domain (missing parts from reference TRBV19 and TRBJ1-1): DGGITQSPKYLFRKEGQNVTLSCEQNLNHDAMYWYRQDPGQGLRLIYYSQIVNDFQKGDIAEGYSVSREKKESFPLTVTSAQKNPTAFYLCASSIRGEGTEAFFGQGTRLTVV.

The rearrangement joins TRBV6-5 to TRBJ2-3, with unresolved D. V was cut by 5 bases and J by 4 bases, with 16 bases left in between. The CDR3 runs 15 residues. In germline, CDR1 is MNHEY, CDR2 SVGAGI. CDR3 in DNA: TGTGCCAGCAGTCCGTTCGTCGGACGACCAGATACGCAGTATTTT. The encoded protein is CASSPFVGRPDTQYF.

J is TRBJ2-3 and V is TRBV27, with 7 bases fitting TRBD2. J gave up 0 bases and V 2 bases, and 11 bases lay outside the gene matches. Germline assignment: CDR1 MNHEY and CDR2 SMNVEV (reference sequence). CDR3 size: 18 residues. For the CDR3, the DNA is TGTGCCAGCAGTTTACGCCCGACTAGCCGGATTAGCACAGATACGCAGTATTTT. Its protein product is CASSLRPTSRISTDTQYF.

This clone was observed a handful of times. The chain carries TRBV7-6 and TRBJ2-3; D ambiguous. Germline V gene lookup returns CDR1 SGHVS and CDR2 FNYEAQ. CDR3 length: 16 residues. Trimming left V 2 bases short and J 0 bases short, with 12 bases between. The CDR3 is CASSLRVPPSTDTQYF. The CDR3 DNA reads TGTGCCAGCAGCTTACGCGTCCCTCCTAGCACAGATACGCAGTATTTT.

The rearrangement joins TRBV5-1 to TRBJ1-1; D may be TRBD1 (5 bases). The CDR3 contains 15 residues. V was shortened by 4 bases and J by 0 bases, with 13 bases between the two germline ends. CDR1 SGHRS and CDR2 YFSETQ come from the germline V gene. CDR3: CASSEDGTMNTEAFF. The DNA of the CDR3 is TGCGCCAGCAGCGAGGACGGGACTATGAACACTGAAGCTTTCTTT. Full variable domain (remainder filled in from reference TRBV5-1 and TRBJ1-1): KAGVTQTPRYLIKTRGQQVTLSCSPISGHRSVSWYQQTPGQGLQFLFEYFSETQRNKGNFPGRFSGRQFSNSRSEMNVSTLELGDSALYLCASSEDGTMNTEAFFGQGTRLTVV.

The chain employs TRBV2 and TRBJ1-1, with D maybe TRBD1 (5 bases). Per the germline V gene, CDR1 is SNHLY and CDR2 is FYNNEI. This CDR3 region has 14 residues. V was trimmed by 6 bases and J by 0 bases, leaving 11 bases between them. The CDR3 sequence: CASRTPGMNTEAFF. The CDR3 nucleotides read TGTGCCAGCAGGACCCCAGGGATGAACACTGAAGCTTTCTTT.

CDR3 in DNA: TGTGCCAGCAGCTCCGGGACAGCCTCTGGAAACACCATATATTTT. Encoded protein: CASSSGTASGNTIYF. The chain carries TRBV7-9 and TRBJ1-3; 7 bases align to TRBD1. From germline, CDR1 is SEHNR and CDR2 FQNEAQ (reference sequence). The CDR3 is 15 amino acids. Trimming at V came to 4 bases and at J to 0 bases, leaving 3 bases not matched to a gene.

The chain couples TRBV9 to TRBJ2-7; a possible D gene is TRBD1 (6 bases). Trimming removed 4 bases from V and 3 bases from J, with 14 bases in between. The CDR3 consists of 14 residues. Germline V CDR1 and CDR2: SGDLS, YYNGEE. In DNA form, the CDR3 reads TGTGCCAGCAGCTTAGGGACAAACTTCTACGAGCAGTACTTC. This gives the protein CASSLGTNFYEQYF.

There are a few counts of this clone. J is TRBJ1-1 and V is TRBV28, with 9 bases identical to TRBD1. Germline-derived CDR1 and CDR2 are MDHEN and SYDVKM. This CDR3 spans 15 amino acids. J was trimmed by 5 bases and V by 3 bases; bases with no gene match: 7. CDR3 DNA sequence: TGTGCCAGCAGTTTGGTCGACAGGGGGTGGACTGAAGCTTTCTTT. This sequence encodes CASSLVDRGWTEAFF.